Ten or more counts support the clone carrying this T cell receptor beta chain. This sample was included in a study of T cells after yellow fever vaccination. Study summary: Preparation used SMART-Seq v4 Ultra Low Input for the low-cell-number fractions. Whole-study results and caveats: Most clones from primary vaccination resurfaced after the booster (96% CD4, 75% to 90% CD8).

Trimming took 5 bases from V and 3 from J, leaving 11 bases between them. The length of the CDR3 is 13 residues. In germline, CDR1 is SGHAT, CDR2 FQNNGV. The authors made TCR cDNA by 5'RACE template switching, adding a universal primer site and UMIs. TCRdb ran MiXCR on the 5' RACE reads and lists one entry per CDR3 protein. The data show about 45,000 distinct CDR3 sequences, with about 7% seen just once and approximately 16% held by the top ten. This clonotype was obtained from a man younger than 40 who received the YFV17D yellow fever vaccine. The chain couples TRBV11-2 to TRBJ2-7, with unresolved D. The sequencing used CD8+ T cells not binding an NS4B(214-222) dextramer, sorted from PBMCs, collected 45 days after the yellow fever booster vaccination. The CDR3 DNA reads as TGTGCCAGCAGCCACCATAACAACTACGAGCAGTACTTC. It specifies CASSHHNNYEQYF.